What follows describes a single T cell receptor beta chain. Its antigen is unknown. This table comes from immunoSEQ multiplex PCR, and its TCRdb copy is limited to in-frame clones, with some not included. The sample carries a few hundred thousand clones, about nine tenths recorded once. This sample stems from a study of Ad26.COV2.S vaccination and SARS-CoV-2 variants. Study summary: Trial arm assignment for the donor was COV1001 Ad26.COV2.S. Ad26.COV2.S, an intramuscular injection, was given once or twice 56 days apart.

This CDR3 contains 10 residues. V was pared by 3 bases and J by 11 bases, with 6 bases between. The germline CDR1 and CDR2 sequences are SEHNR and FQNEAQ (reference sequence). Described treatment: some 20 received Ad26.COV2.S at low or high dose, single or two shots; several received placebo; per-sample allocation not given. Day 63 following the first vaccine or placebo injection was when the samples were taken. Study results and caveats: CD8+ and CD4+ T cells specific for spike reportedly responded with substantial breadth after vaccination.

This TCR derives from a person between 18 and 65 years old who received the Ad26.COV2.S COVID-19 vaccine or a placebo. This chain connects TRBV7-9 to TRBJ2-3; D might be TRBD1 or TRBD2, each matching 5 bases. Source: peripheral blood, taken in a trial of Ad26.COV2.S vaccine versus placebo. Written as DNA, the CDR3 is TGTGCCAGCAGCTTGGGGGAGCAGTATTTT. Its protein product is CASSLGEQYF.